A selection of T cell receptor beta chains follows, all from one sample in a study of cytomegalovirus exposure and HLA in healthy donors. Method: immunoSEQ multiplex PCR; TCRdb's copy keeps in-frame clones and lacks some. The table shows about 300,000 clones, with approximately 90% occurring only once. Sequencing was performed on PBMCs. These receptors were taken from a man aged 35-49 years in good health and CMV-seropositive. Each CDR3 is given with its conserved first and last residue. A D gene is named only where the DNA matches it firmly. Size values are once, few and many counts, or a class for expanded clones, and some rows have none.

j_gene | abundance | d_gene | v_gene | CDR3aa | CDR3nt
TRBJ2-1 | . | TRBD2 | TRBV6-6 | CASSLGLAGVGEQFF | TGTGCCAGCAGCCTCGGACTAGCGGGAGTGGGTGAGCAGTTCTTC
TRBJ2-3 | . | TRBD2 | TRBV5-6 | CASSLRGSGRTDTQYF | TGTGCCAGCAGCTTGAGGGGTAGCGGGAGAACAGATACGCAGTATTTT
TRBJ1-4 | . | TRBD1 | TRBV28 | CASSFGQGVMKKLFF | TGTGCCAGCAGTTTCGGACAGGGAGTAATGAAAAAACTGTTTTTT
TRBJ2-3 | . | . | TRBV27 | CASSFAISSTDTQYF | TGTGCCAGCAGTTTCGCGATCTCTAGCACAGATACGCAGTATTTT
TRBJ2-7 | . | TRBD2 | TRBV5-1 | CASSLRSGIYEQYF | TGCGCCAGCAGCTTGAGAAGCGGGATCTACGAGCAGTACTTC
TRBJ1-1 | few | . | TRBV2 | CASQRGNTEAFF | TGTGCCAGCCAGCGGGGGAACACTGAAGCTTTCTTT
TRBJ2-1 | . | TRBD2 | TRBV7-2 | CASSWGGTSGYGEQFF | TGTGCCAGCAGCTGGGGCGGGACTAGCGGGTACGGTGAGCAGTTCTTC
TRBJ2-1 | . | TRBD1 | TRBV10-3 | CATRQGSDNEQFF | TGTGCCACCAGACAGGGTTCGGACAATGAGCAGTTCTTC
TRBJ1-2 | . | . | TRBV6-1 | CASRTSGVWNGYTF | TGTGCCAGCAGGACGTCGGGGGTTTGGAATGGCTACACCTTC
TRBJ2-1 | . | TRBD2 | TRBV19 | CASSITSGVYNEQFF | TGTGCCAGTAGTATAACTAGCGGGGTTTACAATGAGCAGTTCTTC
TRBJ1-4 | once | . | TRBV6-5 | CASSSGGELEKLFF | TGTGCCAGCAGTTCCGGTGGGGAGTTAGAAAAACTGTTTTTT
TRBJ2-7 | . | . | TRBV7-9 | CASSLQGFHEQYF | TGTGCCAGCAGCTTGCAGGGGTTTCACGAGCAGTACTTC
TRBJ2-7 | . | . | TRBV7-9 | CSSSLVGQTNEQYF | TGTTCCAGCAGCTTAGTCGGACAGACGAACGAGCAGTACTTC
TRBJ2-1 | . | TRBD2 | TRBV10-3 | CAISPSGGSSYNEQFF | TGTGCCATCAGCCCTAGCGGAGGGAGCTCCTACAATGAGCAGTTCTTC
TRBJ2-3 | . | . | TRBV2 | CASSETPVPRGDTQYF | TGTGCCAGCAGTGAAACACCAGTCCCCCGAGGAGATACGCAGTATTTT
TRBJ2-3 | . | TRBD2 | TRBV4-3 | CASSQDREGSTDTQYF | TGCGCCAGCAGCCAAGACCGGGAGGGCTCCACAGATACGCAGTATTTT
TRBJ2-4 | . | . | TRBV7-9 | CASSLTVLAKNIQYF | TGTGCCAGCAGCTTAACGGTTCTAGCCAAAAACATTCAGTACTTC
TRBJ2-7 | . | TRBD2 | TRBV5-1 | CASRIGGVAGVVQYF | TGCGCCAGCAGAATTGGAGGGGTAGCGGGAGTGGTGCAGTACTTC
TRBJ2-5 | once | TRBD2 | TRBV5-1 | CASSLGPSSGRAGGGETQYF | TGCGCCAGCAGCTTGGGGCCTTCTAGCGGGAGGGCCGGTGGAGGAGAGACCCAGTACTTC
TRBJ2-5 | . | . | TRBV19 | CASSITWEKETQYF | TGTGCCAGTAGTATAACCTGGGAGAAAGAGACCCAGTACTTC
TRBJ2-2 | . | TRBD2 | TRBV5-4 | CASSSGLAGGSTGELFF | TGTGCCAGCAGCTCGGGACTAGCGGGAGGGTCCACCGGGGAGCTGTTTTTT
TRBJ1-5 | . | . | TRBV15 | CATSRAEGGDYRNQPQHF | TGTGCCACCAGCAGAGCGGAAGGAGGGGATTATCGCAATCAGCCCCAGCATTTT
TRBJ2-7 | once | TRBD2 | TRBV9 | CASSARTSGSPWGF | TGTGCCAGCAGCGCCCGGACTAGCGGGAGCCCCTGGGGCTTC
TRBJ1-4 | . | . | TRBV5-8 | CASSLGGAGASKLFF | TGTGCCAGCAGCTTGGGTGGGGCAGGAGCGTCGAAACTGTTTTTT
TRBJ2-7 | . | TRBD1 | TRBV5-6 | CASSPRDSFYEQYF | TGTGCCAGCAGCCCCCGGGACAGCTTCTACGAGCAGTACTTC
TRBJ1-2 | . | . | TRBV6-6 | CASSDSLSNYGYTF | TGTGCCAGCAGTGACAGCCTTTCTAACTATGGCTACACCTTC